This TCR beta chain was recovered during a study of shared clonotypes between healthy human individuals. CD45RO negativity and positive selection for CCR7 defined naive CD8 cells, a population that excluded terminally differentiated effector memory CD45RA+ cells. Germline V gene lookup returns CDR1 LNHNV and CDR2 YYDKDF (reference sequence). Trimming left V 0 bases short and J 1 base short, with 7 bases between. CDR3 size: 16 residues. Regarding this clone: The sample carries other DNA sequences with the same CDR3.

The data were produced by immunoSEQ multiplex PCR, yet TCRdb's version contains in-frame clones alone and is incomplete. Altogether about 2.1 million clones are present, just under 95% being singletons, with the ten largest covering more than 1.5%. The J gene is TRBJ2-6, the V gene TRBV15, with D tentatively TRBD2 (5 bases). The clonotype originates from a man between 18 and 35 years old in good health. Some clones in this sample may be carry-over from other donors' samples. Source material: naive CD8+ T cells from PBMCs. CDR3 nucleotides: TGTGCCACCAGCAGAGATCGAGGGTCTGGGGCCAACGTCCTGACTTTC. It codes for CATSRDRGSGANVLTF.